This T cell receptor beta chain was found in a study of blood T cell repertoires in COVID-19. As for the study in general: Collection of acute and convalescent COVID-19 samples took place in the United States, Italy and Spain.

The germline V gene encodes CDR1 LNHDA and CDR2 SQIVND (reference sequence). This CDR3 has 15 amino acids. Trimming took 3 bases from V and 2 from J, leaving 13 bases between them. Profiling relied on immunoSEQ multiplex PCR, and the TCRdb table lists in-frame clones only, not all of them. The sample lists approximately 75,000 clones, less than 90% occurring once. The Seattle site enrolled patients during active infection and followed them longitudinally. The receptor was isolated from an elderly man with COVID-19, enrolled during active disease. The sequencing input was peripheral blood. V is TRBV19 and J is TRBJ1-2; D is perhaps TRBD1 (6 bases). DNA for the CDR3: TGTGCCAGTAGTATCTCAGGGGCGGTGAACTATGGCTACACCTTC. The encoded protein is CASSISGAVNYGYTF.